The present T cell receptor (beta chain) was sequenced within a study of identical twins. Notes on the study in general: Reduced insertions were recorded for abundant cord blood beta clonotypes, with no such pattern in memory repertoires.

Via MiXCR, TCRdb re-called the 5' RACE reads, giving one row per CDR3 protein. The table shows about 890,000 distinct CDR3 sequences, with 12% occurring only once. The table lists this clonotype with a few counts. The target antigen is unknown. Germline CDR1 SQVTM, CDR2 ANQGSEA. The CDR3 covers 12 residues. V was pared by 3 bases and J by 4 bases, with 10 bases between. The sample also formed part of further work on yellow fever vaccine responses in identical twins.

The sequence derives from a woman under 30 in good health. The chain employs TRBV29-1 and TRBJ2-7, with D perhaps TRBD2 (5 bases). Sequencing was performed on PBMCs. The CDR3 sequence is CSVEISVYEQYF. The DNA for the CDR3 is TGCAGCGTTGAGATTAGCGTATACGAGCAGTACTTC.